The 17 T cell receptor beta chains given below trace back to one sample, sequenced in a study of blood T cells in healthy people across ages. A J-beta primer mix and a sample-barcoded 5' primer were used in a second PCR of roughly 6 to 11 cycles. MiXCR was run by TCRdb on the 5' RACE reads, yielding one entry per CDR3 protein. The sample includes hundreds of thousands of distinct CDR3 sequences, approximately 30% of them seen just once. Sequences were obtained from blood. The origin of the receptors is a woman of 80 years or more in good health.

There are many counts of this clonotype. The chain employs TRBV5-4 and TRBJ2-5; unclear D gene. Per germline, CDR1 SGHNT and CDR2 YYREEE (reference sequence). With 0 bases removed from V and 5 bases from J, the gap between germline ends came to 14 bases. CDR3 length equals 15 residues. CDR3 loop: CASSLASPAGETQYF. In DNA form, the CDR3 reads TGTGCCAGCAGCTTGGCCTCCCCGGCTGGGGAGACCCAGTACTTC.

The sample holds many counts of this clonotype. The chain has TRBV6-1 and TRBJ1-5; D ambiguous. Between the trimmed V and J ends, which lost 0 bases and 4 bases, there was a span of 4 bases. This CDR3 spans 13 amino acids. CDR1 and CDR2 from the germline V gene are MNHNS and SASEGT. For the CDR3, the DNA is TGTGCCAGCAGTGAAGCGCCGAATCAGCCCCAGCATTTT. It encodes CASSEAPNQPQHF.

This clonotype was seen many times. V and J are TRBV24-1 and TRBJ2-1; TRBD1 matches 7 bases. This CDR3 contains 16 residues. V dropped 4 bases and J dropped 0; count of bases not matched to a gene: 5. CDR1 is KGHDR and CDR2 is SFDVKD in the germline V gene. The CDR3 spells CATSDGQASSYNEQFF. The CDR3 coding sequence is TGTGCCACCAGTGACGGACAGGCTAGCTCCTACAATGAGCAGTTCTTC.

This clonotype was observed many times. The chain combines TRBV4-3 with TRBJ2-7; a possible D gene is TRBD2 (5 bases). The CDR3 is made up of 15 amino acids. The germline gives CDR1 LGHNA, CDR2 YSLEER. The V end was cut by 4 bases, the J end by 3 bases, with 16 bases between. The CDR3 protein is CASSPEFEGYYEQYF. CDR3 DNA: TGCGCCAGCAGCCCGGAGTTTGAGGGATACTACGAGCAGTACTTC.

The chain links TRBV20-1 to TRBJ2-5; no definite D call. In germline, CDR1 is DFQATT, CDR2 SNEGSKA (reference sequence). V lost 2 bases to trimming and J lost 11 bases, with 12 bases between them. This CDR3 contains 11 residues. The CDR3 coding sequence is TGCAGTGCTAGACCGCGACTTGAGCAGTACTTC. Its protein is CSARPRLEQYF.

This clonotype was observed a handful of times. The chain uses TRBV5-1 and TRBJ1-3; D gene uncertain. The CDR3 is 15 amino acids. Per germline, CDR1 SGHRS and CDR2 YFSETQ. Trimming took 4 bases from V and 2 from J, leaving 13 bases between them. CDR3 DNA sequence: TGCGCCAGCAGCACCCGATCAGGACCTGGAAACACCATATATTTT. This translates into CASSTRSGPGNTIYF. Full variable domain (missing parts from reference TRBV5-1 and TRBJ1-3): KAGVTQTPRYLIKTRGQQVTLSCSPISGHRSVSWYQQTPGQGLQFLFEYFSETQRNKGNFPGRFSGRQFSNSRSEMNVSTLELGDSALYLCASSTRSGPGNTIYFGEGSWLTVV.

The chain joins TRBV20-1 to TRBJ2-6, with a possible D match to TRBD2 (5 bases). The germline gives CDR1 DFQATT, CDR2 SNEGSKA (reference sequence). The length of the CDR3 is 15 residues. Trimming removed 4 bases at V and 0 bases at J, with 10 bases between. CDR3 sequence: CSANGVPSGANVLTF. The CDR3 DNA is TGCAGTGCTAACGGGGTCCCCTCTGGGGCCAACGTCCTGACTTTC.

This clonotype has a count of ten or more. This could be a read error, since a much larger clone is one nucleotide away. The chain has TRBV7-7 and TRBJ2-5; 10 bases agree with TRBD2. The CDR3 is made up of 16 amino acids. Germline assignment: CDR1 SSHAT and CDR2 FNYEAQ (reference sequence). The junction had 17 bases not matched to a gene; V was cut back by 5 bases and J by 11 bases. CDR3 sequence reads: CASSPLSGGANNEQYF. DNA for the CDR3: TGTGCCAGCAGCCCCTTAAGCGGGGGGGCTAACAATGAGCAGTACTTC.

This clonotype was seen many times. The CDR3 reads CASSLGGATVYEQFF. DNA of the CDR3: TGTGCCAGCAGCTTGGGCGGGGCGACAGTCTATGAGCAGTTCTTC. V usage is TRBV7-3 and J usage is TRBJ2-1; D might be TRBD2 (6 bases). The CDR3 spans 15 residues. V lost 3 bases to trimming and J lost 8 bases, with 17 bases between them. Germline loops: CDR1 SGHTA, CDR2 FQGTGA.

The chain joins TRBV29-1 to TRBJ2-7; D remains unclear. This CDR3 comprises 12 residues. Trimming took off 4 bases at V and 4 bases at J, with 11 bases between the two ends. Germline values: CDR1 SQVTM, CDR2 ANQGSEA. The CDR3 protein is CSVGAGSYEQYF. The CDR3 nucleotides are TGCAGCGTTGGTGCTGGAAGTTACGAGCAGTACTTC.

The chain has TRBV30 and TRBJ1-6; weak D call: TRBD1 (5 bases). Looked up from germline, CDR1 is GTSNPN and CDR2 is SVGIG (reference sequence). This CDR3 is built from 14 residues. Trimming removed 3 bases at V and 5 bases at J, with 11 bases between. The CDR3 protein is CAWRHGADNSPLHF. CDR3 DNA sequence: TGTGCCTGGAGGCATGGGGCCGATAATTCACCCCTCCACTTT.

This CDR3 is CASSLDLSEKLFF. CDR3 bases: TGCGCCAGCAGCTTGGATCTATCCGAAAAACTGTTTTTT. The chain joins TRBV5-1 to TRBJ1-4; D is uncertain. CDR1 SGHRS and CDR2 YFSETQ come from the germline V gene. The CDR3 runs to 13 residues. Trimming left V 0 bases short and J 8 bases short, with 8 bases between.

This clonotype was seen ten or more times. The CDR3 is CSARDLSTGTVNEKLFF. CDR3 coding DNA: TGCAGTGCTAGAGACTTAAGCACCGGGACGGTAAATGAAAAACTGTTTTTT. The chain uses TRBV20-1 and TRBJ1-4; TRBD1 is a possible D gene (5 bases). CDR3 length: 17 amino acids. Trimming removed 0 bases at V and 5 bases at J, with 19 bases between. Germline CDR1 is DFQATT and CDR2 is SNEGSKA (reference sequence).

The V call is TRBV28, the J call TRBJ1-6; 8 bases are shared with TRBD1. V lost 7 bases to trimming and J lost 3 bases; unmatched junction nucleotides: 8. Germline values: CDR1 MDHEN, CDR2 SYDVKM. This CDR3 is 16 amino acids long. The CDR3 nucleotides read TGTGCCAGCACTATCCCGGACAGGGTCTATAATTCACCCCTCCACTTT. This encodes CASTIPDRVYNSPLHF.

The table lists this clonotype with a count of one. The V call is TRBV9, the J call TRBJ2-7; 7 positions match TRBD2. The ends lost 0 bases at V and 3 bases at J; junction bases unmatched: 6. There are 15 residues in the CDR3. Germline V gene lookup returns CDR1 SGDLS and CDR2 YYNGEE. The CDR3 DNA reads TGTGCCAGCAGCGTAGACGGGGGGTCCTTCTACGAGCAGTACTTC. It codes for CASSVDGGSFYEQYF.

The CDR3 DNA reads as TGTGCCTGGATGGATTATACTGGGGCCAACGTCCTGACTTTC. This codes for CAWMDYTGANVLTF. The rearrangement uses TRBV30 and TRBJ2-6, with unresolved D. V lost 4 bases, J lost 2 bases, and 9 bases lay in between. The V gene's germline CDR1 is GTSNPN and CDR2 SVGIG (reference sequence). CDR3 length: 14 amino acids. Drawing the rest from reference TRBV30 and TRBJ2-6, the complete variable domain is SQTIHQWPATLVQPVGSPLSLECTVEGTSNPNLYWYRQAAGRGLQLLFYSVGIGQISSEVPQNLSASRPQDRQFILSSKKLLLSDSGFYLCAWMDYTGANVLTFGAGSRLTVL.

This clonotype was seen many times. CDR3 amino acids: CASSFRGLSSYNSPLHF. CDR3 bases: TGTGCCAGCAGCTTTAGGGGACTCAGCTCCTATAATTCACCCCTCCACTTT. V usage is TRBV7-2 and J usage is TRBJ1-6; perhaps TRBD1 as D (5 bases). Trimming removed 3 bases at V and 0 bases at J, with 12 bases between. The germline CDR1 and CDR2 sequences are SGHTA and FQGNSA. The CDR3 is 17 amino acids.